In this sample, the clone carrying this T cell receptor (beta chain) turned up a few times. Profiled with immunoSEQ multiplex PCR; TCRdb holds only in-frame clones, not every one. The profile shows about 180,000 clones, just over 90% of them singletons. The data stem from a study of control samples from healthy donors and cancer patients. V lost 7 bases and J 13 bases, leaving 14 bases between the germline ends. CDR3 size: 12 residues. Germline loops: CDR1 MDHEN, CDR2 SYDVKM. Sequenced: blood. The receptor was isolated from a man aged 25-45 years in good health. The chain links TRBV28 to TRBJ1-6; D may be TRBD1 (5 bases). The CDR3 is CASTSQRGPLHF. The CDR3 DNA is TGTGCCAGCACCTCCCAGAGGGGCCCCCTCCACTTT. The full variable domain, rest sourced from reference TRBV28 and TRBJ1-6, is DVKVTQSSRYLVKRTGEKVFLECVQDMDHENMFWYRQDPGLGLRLIYFSYDVKMKEKGDIPEGYSVSREKKERFSLILESASTNQTSMYLCASTSQRGPLHFGNGTRLTVT.